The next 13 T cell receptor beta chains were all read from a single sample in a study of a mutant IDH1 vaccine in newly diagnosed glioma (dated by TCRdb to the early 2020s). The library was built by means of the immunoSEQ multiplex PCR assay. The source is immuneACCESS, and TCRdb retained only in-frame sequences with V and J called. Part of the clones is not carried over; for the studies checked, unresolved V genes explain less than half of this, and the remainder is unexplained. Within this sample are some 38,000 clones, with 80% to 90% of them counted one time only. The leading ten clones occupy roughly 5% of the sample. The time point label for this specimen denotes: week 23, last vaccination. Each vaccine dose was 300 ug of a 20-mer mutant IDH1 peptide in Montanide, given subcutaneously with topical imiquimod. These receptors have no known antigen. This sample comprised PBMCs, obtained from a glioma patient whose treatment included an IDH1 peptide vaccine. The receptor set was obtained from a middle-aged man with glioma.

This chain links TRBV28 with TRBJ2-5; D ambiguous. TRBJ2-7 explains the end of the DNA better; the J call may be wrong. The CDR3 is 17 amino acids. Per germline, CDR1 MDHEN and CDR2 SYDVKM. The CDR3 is CASSSLFSSHNAYEQYF. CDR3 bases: TGTGCCAGCAGCTCTTTATTCTCAAGCCACAACGCCTACGAGCAGTACTTC.

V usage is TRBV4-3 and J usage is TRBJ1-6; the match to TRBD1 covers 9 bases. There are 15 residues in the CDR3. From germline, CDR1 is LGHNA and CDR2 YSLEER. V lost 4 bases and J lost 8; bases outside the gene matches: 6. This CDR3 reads CASSPGQGGDSPLHF. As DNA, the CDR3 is TGCGCCAGCAGCCCGGGACAGGGAGGAGATTCACCCCTCCACTTT.

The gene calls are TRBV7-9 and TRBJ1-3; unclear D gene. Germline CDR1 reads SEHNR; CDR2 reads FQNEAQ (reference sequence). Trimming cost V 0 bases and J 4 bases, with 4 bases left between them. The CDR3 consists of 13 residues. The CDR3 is CASSLAGGNTIYF. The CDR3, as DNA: TGTGCCAGCAGCTTAGCGGGAGGAAACACCATATATTTT.

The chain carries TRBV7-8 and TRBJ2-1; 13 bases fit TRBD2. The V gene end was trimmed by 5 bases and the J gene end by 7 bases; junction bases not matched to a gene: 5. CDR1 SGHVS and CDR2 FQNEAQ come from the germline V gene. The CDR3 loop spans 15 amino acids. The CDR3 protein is CASSRGLAGENEQFF. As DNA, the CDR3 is TGTGCCAGCAGCCGAGGACTAGCGGGAGAGAATGAGCAGTTCTTC.

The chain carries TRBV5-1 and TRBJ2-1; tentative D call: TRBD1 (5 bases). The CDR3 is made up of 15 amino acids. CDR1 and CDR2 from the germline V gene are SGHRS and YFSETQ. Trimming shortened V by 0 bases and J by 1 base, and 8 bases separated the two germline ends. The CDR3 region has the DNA TGCGCCAGCAGCTTGGACGCAGGGTCCTACAATGAGCAGTTCTTC. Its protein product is CASSLDAGSYNEQFF.

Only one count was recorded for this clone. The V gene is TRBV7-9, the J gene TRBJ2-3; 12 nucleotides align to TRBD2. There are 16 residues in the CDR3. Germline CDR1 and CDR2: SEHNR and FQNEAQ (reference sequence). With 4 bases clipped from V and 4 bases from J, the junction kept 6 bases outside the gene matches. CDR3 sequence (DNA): TGTGCCAGCAGCTCCCAACTAGCGGGGGGATCAGATACGCAGTATTTT. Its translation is CASSSQLAGGSDTQYF.

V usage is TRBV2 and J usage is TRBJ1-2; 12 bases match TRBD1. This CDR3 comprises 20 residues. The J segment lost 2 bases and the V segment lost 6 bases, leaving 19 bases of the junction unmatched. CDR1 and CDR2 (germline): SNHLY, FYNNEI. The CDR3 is CASSDQIFRDRGLFNYGYTF. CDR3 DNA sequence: TGTGCCAGCAGCGACCAGATCTTCCGGGACAGGGGGCTATTCAACTATGGCTACACCTTC.

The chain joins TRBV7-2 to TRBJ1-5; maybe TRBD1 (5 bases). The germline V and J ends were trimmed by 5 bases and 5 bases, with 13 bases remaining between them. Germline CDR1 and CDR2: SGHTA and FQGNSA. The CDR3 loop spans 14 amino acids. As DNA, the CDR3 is TGTGCCAGCAGCCGAGATCAGGGCCATCAGCCCCAGCATTTT. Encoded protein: CASSRDQGHQPQHF.

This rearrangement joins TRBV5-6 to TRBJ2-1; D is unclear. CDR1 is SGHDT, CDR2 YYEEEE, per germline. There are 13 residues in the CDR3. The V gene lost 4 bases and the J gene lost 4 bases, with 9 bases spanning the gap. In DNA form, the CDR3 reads TGTGCCAGCAGCCCGGCCAGTTACAATGAGCAGTTCTTC. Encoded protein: CASSPASYNEQFF.

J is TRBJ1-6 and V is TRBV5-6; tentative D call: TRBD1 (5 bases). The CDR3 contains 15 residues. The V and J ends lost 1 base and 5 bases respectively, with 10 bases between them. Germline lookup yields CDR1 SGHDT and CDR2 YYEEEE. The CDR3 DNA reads TGTGCCAGCAGCTTGAGGGGCCTTAATAATTCACCCCTCCACTTT. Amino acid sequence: CASSLRGLNNSPLHF.

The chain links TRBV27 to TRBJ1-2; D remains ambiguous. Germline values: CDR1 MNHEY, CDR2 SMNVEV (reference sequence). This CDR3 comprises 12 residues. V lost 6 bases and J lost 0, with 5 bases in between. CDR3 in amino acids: CASSTTNYGYTF. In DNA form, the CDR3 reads TGTGCCAGCAGCACTACTAACTATGGCTACACCTTC.

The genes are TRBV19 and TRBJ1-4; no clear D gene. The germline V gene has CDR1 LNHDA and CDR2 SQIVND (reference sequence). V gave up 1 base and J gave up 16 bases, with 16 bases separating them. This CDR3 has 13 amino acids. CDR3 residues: CASSIGKDALPFF. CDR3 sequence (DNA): TGTGCCAGTAGTATAGGGAAGGATGCCCTTCCGTTTTTT.

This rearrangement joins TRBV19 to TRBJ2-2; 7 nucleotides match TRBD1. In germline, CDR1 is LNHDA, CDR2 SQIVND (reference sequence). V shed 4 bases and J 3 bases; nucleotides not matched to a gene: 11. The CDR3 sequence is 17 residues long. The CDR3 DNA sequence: TGTGCCAGTAGTACAGGGGGAGTTTTGTTTGACACCGGGGAGCTGTTTTTT. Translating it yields CASSTGGVLFDTGELFF.